This T cell receptor beta chain derives from a study of cytomegalovirus exposure and HLA in healthy donors. A multiplex PCR was run with 60 Vbeta primers and 13 Jbeta primers. Using immunoSEQ multiplex PCR, the repertoire was profiled, and TCRdb retains in-frame clones only, with some absent. Among hundreds of thousands of clones, 75% to 80% were seen once, and the ten largest hold more than 1.5%. Findings and limits, study-wide: Cytomegalovirus status was reportedly diagnosed by the classifier with high sensitivity and specificity. Rates of TCR association differed by HLA locus in a later analysis, with DRB1 highest and HLA-C lowest. Most TCR sequences were uncommon, yet certain public TCRs appeared in many donors.

This clone was seen just once. Its antigen is unknown. There are 14 residues in the CDR3. Germline CDR1 SGHVS, CDR2 FQNEAQ. With 8 bases clipped from V and 3 bases from J, the junction kept 10 bases outside the gene matches. The rearrangement uses TRBV7-8 and TRBJ2-7; 7 nucleotides align to TRBD1. The source of this sequence is a man aged 18 to 30 in good health and CMV-seronegative. Sequenced sample: PBMCs. DNA for the CDR3: TGTGCCAGCTTGTCGGGACAGAACTTCTACGAGCAGTACTTC. Residues: CASLSGQNFYEQYF.